The clone carrying this T cell receptor (beta chain) has at least ten counts. With 1 base removed from V and 3 bases from J, the gap between germline ends came to 10 bases. Germline loops: CDR1 LGHDT, CDR2 YNNKEL (reference sequence). The length of the CDR3 is 15 residues. Libraries of TCR beta came from iRepertoire HTBI primers plus Arm-PCR of CDR3 regions. Via MiXCR, TCRdb re-called the multiplex PCR reads, giving one row per CDR3 protein. The sample includes around 480,000 distinct CDR3 sequences, about 17% of them seen just once. Regarding time point: newly diagnosed GD, antithyroid drugs for less than 3 months. Extracted PBMC RNA gave rise to the TCR library. The data stem from a study of regulatory T cells in long-lasting Graves disease. The sample was also reused in another study, on T cells in Graves' hyperthyroidism and ophthalmopathy.

The gene calls are TRBV3-1 and TRBJ2-1, with D uncertain. The sample was peripheral blood mononuclear cells (PBMCs), taken at new diagnosis, from a patient treated with antithyroid drugs. This TCR came from a man aged 40-55 years with Graves disease. CDR3 sequence: CASSQGPSNYNEQFF. CDR3 DNA sequence: TGTGCCAGCAGCCAAGGCCCCTCCAACTACAATGAGCAGTTCTTC.